This T cell receptor (beta chain) was found in a study of somatic mutations in cytotoxic T cells in rheumatoid arthritis. Study as a whole: Purity of nearly 100% was reached when some V beta antibody-stained T-cell populations were flow-sorted, including V beta1+ cells sequenced for TCRB.

The study pulled out CD4+ and CD8+ cells with positive magnetic bead selection and then checked their purity by flow cytometry. In the original workflow: There were rare matches between patient CD8+ clones larger than 1% and published virus-specific TCRB sequences. Only in-frame clones appear in the TCRdb table, and some are missing; sequencing was by immunoSEQ multiplex PCR. From that table come the V and J calls and clone size; the DNA was used to work out D and trimming. The sample includes fewer than 25,000 clones, 78% of them seen just once. Study-level findings and limits: Only rheumatoid arthritis patients, not healthy controls, showed CD8+ clonality increasing with age.

For this clone: Antigen specificity is unknown.

V was shortened by 8 bases and J by 2 bases, with 15 bases between the two germline ends. Germline assignment: CDR1 MNHEY and CDR2 SVGAGI. This CDR3 comprises 14 residues. Material: CD8+ T cells sorted from blood. The receptor's source is an adult with rheumatoid arthritis. J is TRBJ2-5 and V is TRBV6-5; tentative D call: TRBD2 (6 bases). The CDR3 protein is CASLGGPGQETQYF. CDR3 DNA sequence: TGTGCCAGCTTGGGGGGTCCTGGGCAAGAGACCCAGTACTTC.